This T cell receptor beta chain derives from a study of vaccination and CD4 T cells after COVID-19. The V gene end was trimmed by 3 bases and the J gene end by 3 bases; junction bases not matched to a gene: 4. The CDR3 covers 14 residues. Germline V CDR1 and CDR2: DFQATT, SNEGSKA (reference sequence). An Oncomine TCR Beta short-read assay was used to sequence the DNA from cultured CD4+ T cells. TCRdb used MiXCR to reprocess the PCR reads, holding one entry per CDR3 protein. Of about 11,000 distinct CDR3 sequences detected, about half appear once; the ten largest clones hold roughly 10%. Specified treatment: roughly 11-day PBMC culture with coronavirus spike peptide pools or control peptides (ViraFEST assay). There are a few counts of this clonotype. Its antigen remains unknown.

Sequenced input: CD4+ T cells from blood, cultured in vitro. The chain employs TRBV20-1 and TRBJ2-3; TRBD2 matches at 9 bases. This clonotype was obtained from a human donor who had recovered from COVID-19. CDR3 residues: CSASRSGRTDTQYF. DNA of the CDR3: TGCAGTGCTAGCCGGAGCGGGAGGACAGATACGCAGTATTTT.